Listed below are T cell receptor beta chains from one sample, sequenced in a study of blood T cell repertoires in COVID-19. The data were produced by immunoSEQ multiplex PCR, yet TCRdb's version contains in-frame clones alone and is incomplete. The data hold some 200,000 clones, with 83% observed a single time. The sequencing input was PBMCs or T cells enriched from blood (not recorded which). Every receptor here comes from a woman aged 50 to 60 who had been exposed to COVID-19. Each CDR3 is given with its conserved first and last residue. A D gene is named only where the DNA matches it firmly. Only part of the rows carry a size: once, few, many, or a class if the clone is expanded.

d_call	clone_size	v_call	j_call	cdr3_nt	cdr3_aa
.	.	TRBV12-3/TRBV12-4	TRBJ1-1	TGTGCCAGCAGTTTAGGTTCCGTCGCTGAAGCTTTCTTT	CASSLGSVAEAFF
.	.	TRBV21-1	TRBJ1-3	TGTGCCAGCAGTATAAGGACAGGGGGCGATTCTGGAAACACCATATATTTT	CASSIRTGGDSGNTIYF
TRBD2	.	TRBV5-1	TRBJ2-1	TGCGCCAGCAGCTTGGAGGGACTAGTGGGGTCCAATGAGCAGTTCTTC	CASSLEGLVGSNEQFF
.	.	TRBV5-1	TRBJ1-1	TGCGCCAGCAGTAAAGGGACTGGGTTAACTGAAGCTTTCTTT	CASSKGTGLTEAFF
.	.	TRBV19	TRBJ1-5	TGTGCCACCGGAGGGCGACTCAATCAGCCCCAGCATTTT	CATGGRLNQPQHF
TRBD1	.	TRBV6-5	TRBJ1-1	TGTGCCAGCAGTCCGGGGGACAGGGATGACACTGAAGCTTTCTTT	CASSPGDRDDTEAFF
.	few	TRBV6-2/TRBV6-3	TRBJ2-1	TGTGCCAGCAGTCCCCGCGACTACAATGAGCAGTTCTTC	CASSPRDYNEQFF
.	.	TRBV5-1	TRBJ2-7	TGCGCCAGCAGCTTGAGGGGTCTCTACGAGCAGTACTTC	CASSLRGLYEQYF
TRBD2	.	TRBV9	TRBJ2-5	TGTGCCAGCAGCGGGACTAGCTCCGAGACCCAGTACTTC	CASSGTSSETQYF
.	.	TRBV19	TRBJ1-1	TGTGCCAGTAGTATATCGAGGCAGTCAGAAGCTTTCTTT	CASSISRQSEAFF
.	many	TRBV6-4	TRBJ2-4	TGTGCCAGCAGGCCCCATACAGGGTGCGGAAACATTCAGTACTTC	CASRPHTGCGNIQYF
.	.	TRBV4-1	TRBJ1-2	TGCGCCAGCAGCCAAGTGCTCAGCTATGGCTACACCTTC	CASSQVLSYGYTF
TRBD1	few	TRBV6-5	TRBJ2-2	TGTGCCAGCAGTAGGGACAGGGAAAACACCGGGGAGCTGTTTTTT	CASSRDRENTGELFF
.	.	TRBV18	TRBJ2-2	TGTGCCAGCTCTCGAAACAGAGACACCGGGGAGCTGTTTTTT	CASSRNRDTGELFF
.	.	TRBV5-5	TRBJ1-2	TGTGCCAGCAGCTTAGGAAGGGGCGCTTTCTATGGCTACACCTTC	CASSLGRGAFYGYTF
TRBD1	.	TRBV10-2	TRBJ1-6	TGCGCCAGCAGTGAGTACAGGGGGACCTATAATTCACCCCTCCACTTT	CASSEYRGTYNSPLHF
.	.	TRBV2	TRBJ2-2	TGTGCCAGCCGGGGTACCGGGGAGCTGTTTTTT	CASRGTGELFF
.	few	TRBV7-2	TRBJ2-1	TGTGCCAGCATCCAGAGGGCTTCTCGGGGAACCTACAATGAGCAGTTCTTC	CASIQRASRGTYNEQFF
TRBD1	.	TRBV27	TRBJ2-3	TGTGCCAGCAGTTTGGACAGGGGCACAGATACGCAGTATTTT	CASSLDRGTDTQYF
.	few	TRBV29-1	TRBJ1-5	TGCAGCGCTCGGGCAGGGTCCTCTGGGGAGCCCCAGCATTTT	CSARAGSSGEPQHF
TRBD1	.	TRBV6-5	TRBJ1-2	TGTGCCAGCACCCCGTCCGGGACAGGGATCTATGGCTACACCTTC	CASTPSGTGIYGYTF
.	.	TRBV7-9	TRBJ1-1	TGTGCCAGCAGCTTAGTTGCAGGGAGGACTGAAGCTTTCTTT	CASSLVAGRTEAFF
.	.	TRBV4-3	TRBJ2-2	TGCGCCAGCAGCCAAGACAGGGCGATGGAGCTGTTTTTT	CASSQDRAMELFF
TRBD1	.	TRBV28	TRBJ2-1	TGTGCAAGCAGGGGGCCCTCCTACAATGAGCAGTTCTTC	CASRGPSYNEQFF
.	.	TRBV14	TRBJ2-7	TGTGCCAGCAGCCAACAGGGAGGGCAGTACTTC	CASSQQGGQYF
.	.	TRBV27	TRBJ2-6	TGTGCCAGCAAACTATTATCGAGCTCTGGGGCCAACGTCCTGACTTTC	CASKLLSSSGANVLTF
TRBD1	.	TRBV11-2	TRBJ2-1	TGTGCCAGCAGCCAATCCCGGGACAGGTACAATGAGCAGTTCTTC	CASSQSRDRYNEQFF
.	.	TRBV29-1	TRBJ2-7	TGCAGCGTTGCGACGTGGGGGGACGAGCAGTACTTC	CSVATWGDEQYF
.	.	TRBV4-3	TRBJ2-5	TGCGCCAGCAGCCAAGGTTCGGGTGTTGAGACCCAGTACTTC	CASSQGSGVETQYF
TRBD1	.	TRBV29-1	TRBJ1-1	TGCAGCGTCGGGACAGGGCGGACTGAAGCTTTCTTT	CSVGTGRTEAFF
TRBD1	few	TRBV5-4	TRBJ1-5	TGTGCCAGCAGCACGGGACAGGGGGCAAGGCAGCCCCAGCATTTT	CASSTGQGARQPQHF
TRBD2	.	TRBV6-2/TRBV6-3	TRBJ2-5	TGTGCCAGCAGTTACCCACCCGGGACTAGCGGGGGGTCCGAGACCCAGTACTTC	CASSYPPGTSGGSETQYF
.	.	TRBV6-2/TRBV6-3	TRBJ1-1	TGTGCCAGCAGTTACCCGAGATTTGAAGCTTTCTTT	CASSYPRFEAFF
.	.	TRBV5-1	TRBJ2-3	TGCGCCAGCAGCTTGGTGGGCAGGTTCACAGATACGCAGTATTTT	CASSLVGRFTDTQYF
.	.	TRBV7-2	TRBJ1-1	TGTGCCAGCAGCCACCCCCGGACAGAAGCTTTCTTT	CASSHPRTEAFF
.	.	TRBV10-1	TRBJ1-1	TGCGCCAGCAGCACAGGGTTGAACACTGAAGCTTTCTTT	CASSTGLNTEAFF
TRBD1	.	TRBV18	TRBJ2-2	TGTGCCAGCTCACCGGGACAGGGAAACACCGGGGAGCTGTTTTTT	CASSPGQGNTGELFF
.	.	TRBV29-1	TRBJ1-2	TGCAGCGCAGAAGCGGAGGGCTACACCTTC	CSAEAEGYTF
.	.	TRBV2	TRBJ1-3	TGTGCCAGTAAATCTCGCTCTGGAAACACCATATATTTT	CASKSRSGNTIYF
TRBD2	few	TRBV2	TRBJ2-7	TGTGCCAGCAGGTCGACTAGCGGTAACGAGCAGTACTTC	CASRSTSGNEQYF
.	.	TRBV3-1/TRBV3-2	TRBJ2-3	TGTGCCAGCAGCCAAGGAGGGTCCCCCTTTAGAATGGCAAAAACAGATACGCAGTATTTT	CASSQGGSPFRMAKTDTQYF
.	.	TRBV28	TRBJ1-5	TGTGCCAGCAGTTTTAATAGCAATCAGCCCCAGCATTTT	CASSFNSNQPQHF
.	once	TRBV20-1	TRBJ1-1	TGCAGTGCTTATCTTCGGGGAGCTTTCTTT	CSAYLRGAFF
.	.	TRBV9	TRBJ2-3	TGTGCCAGCAGCGCGTACAGGCAAGATACGCAGTATTTT	CASSAYRQDTQYF
TRBD1	.	TRBV4-1	TRBJ1-5	TGCGCCAGCAGCCAAGAGGACAGGATAAGTCAGCCCCAGCATTTT	CASSQEDRISQPQHF
.	once	TRBV3-1/TRBV3-2	TRBJ1-2	TGTGCCAGCAGCCAAGAATGGCGGAATAAGGACTATGGCTACACCTTC	CASSQEWRNKDYGYTF
.	.	TRBV3-1/TRBV3-2	TRBJ2-7	TGTGCCAGCAGCCAAGGGGCCCCCTTCTCCTACGAGCAGTACTTC	CASSQGAPFSYEQYF
.	few	TRBV5-1	TRBJ2-2	TGCGCCAGCAGCTCGACAGGGAGGAAGACCGGGGAGCTGTTTTTT	CASSSTGRKTGELFF
.	.	TRBV28	TRBJ2-7	TGTGCCAGCAGTCTGAGGCACACCTCCTACGAGCAGTACTTC	CASSLRHTSYEQYF
TRBD1	.	TRBV3-1/TRBV3-2	TRBJ2-5	TGTGCCAGCAGCCAAGGGCGACAGGGGGGTTCCCAAGAGACCCAGTACTTC	CASSQGRQGGSQETQYF
TRBD1	.	TRBV5-1	TRBJ2-5	TGCGCCAGCAGCTTAGGGACAGGCCGGGAGACCCAGTACTTC	CASSLGTGRETQYF
TRBD2	few	TRBV7-9	TRBJ2-3	TGTGCCAGCAGCTTATCTAGCGGGGACATAGATACGCAGTATTTT	CASSLSSGDIDTQYF
.	.	TRBV19	TRBJ2-2	TGTGCCAGTAGTATGTGGTCCAGGCTCACCGGGGAGCTGTTTTTT	CASSMWSRLTGELFF
.	few	TRBV19	TRBJ1-5	TGTGCCAGTAATCTGAGGTACGGCAATCAGCCCCAGCATTTT	CASNLRYGNQPQHF